This TCR beta chain was observed in a study of lung T cells in sarcoidosis with Löfgren's syndrome. Study-wide background: In sarcoidosis, CD4+ T cells accumulate in bronchoalveolar lavage fluid. Repertoire analyses centered on Löfgren's syndrome patients. Study outcomes and limitations: Multiple Löfgren's syndrome patients reportedly shared TRAV12-1 and TRBV2 CDR3 motifs. Löfgren's syndrome patients reportedly showed greatest TRAV12-1 and TRBV2 expansion versus controls.

This clonotype came up many times. Its antigen is not known. CDR1 is MDHEN, CDR2 SYDVKM, per germline. The ends lost 1 base at V and 3 bases at J; junction bases unmatched: 4. The CDR3 covers 16 residues. TCRdb redid the calling of the reads with MiXCR, one entry per CDR3 protein. The table has tens of thousands of distinct CDR3 sequences, about 20% seen once; the top ten hold less than 2.5%. This sequence joins TRBV28 and TRBJ2-1, with 9 bases identical to TRBD2. Material for sequencing was CD4+ T cells from PBMCs. The TCR sequence derives from a human donor with sarcoidosis (Löfgren's syndrome or another form), or a control subject (not recorded which). This CDR3 reads CASSLSQLAGYNEQFF. CDR3 nucleotides: TGTGCCAGCAGTTTATCCCAACTAGCGGGCTACAATGAGCAGTTCTTC.